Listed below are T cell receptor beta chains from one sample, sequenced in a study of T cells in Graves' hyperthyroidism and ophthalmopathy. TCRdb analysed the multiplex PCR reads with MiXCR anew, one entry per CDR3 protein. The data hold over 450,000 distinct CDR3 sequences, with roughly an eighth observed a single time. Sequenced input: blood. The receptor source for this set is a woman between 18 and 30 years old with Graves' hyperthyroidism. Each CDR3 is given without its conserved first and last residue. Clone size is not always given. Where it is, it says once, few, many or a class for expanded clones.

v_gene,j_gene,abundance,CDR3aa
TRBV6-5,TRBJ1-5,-,ASSSRQGGNQPQH
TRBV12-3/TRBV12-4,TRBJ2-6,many,ASSTTGGATGANVLT
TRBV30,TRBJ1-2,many,AWSVPGKGDGYT
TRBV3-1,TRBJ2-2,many,ASSQDWDSTGELF
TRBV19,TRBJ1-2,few,ASSTLRDHYGYT
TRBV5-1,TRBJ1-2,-,ASSLAFTGYGYT
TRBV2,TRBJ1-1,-,ASNIPADTEAF
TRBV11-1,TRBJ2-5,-,ASSLAGGTHETQY
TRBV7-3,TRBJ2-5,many,ASSLNMRETQY
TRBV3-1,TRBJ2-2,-,ASSLAGLAGVRAGELF
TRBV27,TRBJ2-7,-,ASSEGGSPVYEQY
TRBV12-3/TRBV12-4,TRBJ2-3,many,ASSFSGDTQY
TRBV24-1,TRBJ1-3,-,AASAGTGFSGNTIY
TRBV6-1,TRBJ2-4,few,ASSRRLAGLAKNIQY
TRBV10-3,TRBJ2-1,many,AISLRTSGLNEQF
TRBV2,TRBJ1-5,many,ASSEGRGRSQPQH
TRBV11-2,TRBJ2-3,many,AYAGDADTQY
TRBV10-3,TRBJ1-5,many,AISPGRENQPQH
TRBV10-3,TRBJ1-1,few,AIRDRSDTEAF
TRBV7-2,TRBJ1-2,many,ASSPGTGSRYT
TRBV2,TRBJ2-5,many,ASRASGTGTQY
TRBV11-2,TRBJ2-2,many,ASSLVGELF
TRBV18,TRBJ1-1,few,ASSQDQGATEAF